The 6 T cell receptor beta chains reported below all come from one sample, sequenced in a study of blood T cell repertoires in COVID-19. The repertoire was sequenced with immunoSEQ multiplex PCR; TCRdb's copy has only in-frame clones and lacks some. Here the sample spans around 320,000 clones, around 92% being singletons. Material for sequencing was PBMCs or T cells enriched from blood (not recorded which). The receptors were gathered from a woman between 50 and 59 years old who had been exposed to COVID-19.

The V call is TRBV4-2, the J call TRBJ1-1; D might be TRBD1 (6 bases). The CDR3 loop spans 16 amino acids. CDR1 is LGHNA, CDR2 YNFKEQ, per germline. Trimming stripped 4 bases from V and 1 base from J, with 16 bases between. The CDR3 region is CASSRRGASPNTEAFF. DNA for the CDR3: TGTGCCAGCAGCCGTCGGGGGGCCTCGCCGAACACTGAAGCTTTCTTT.

This clone was recorded a few times. The chain carries TRBV10-3 and TRBJ2-5; TRBD1 agrees at 9 bases. J gave up 2 bases and V 3 bases, and 10 bases lay outside the gene matches. The germline V gene encodes CDR1 ENHRY and CDR2 SYGVKD. This CDR3 is built from 17 residues. The CDR3 DNA reads TGTGCCATCAGTGATCTGCCGGGACAGGGTAAACAAGAGACCCAGTACTTC. The encoded protein is CAISDLPGQGKQETQYF.

The rearrangement joins TRBV7-9 to TRBJ1-6; the D gene is possibly TRBD1 (5 bases). The CDR3 consists of 15 residues. Per germline, CDR1 SEHNR and CDR2 FQNEAQ (reference sequence). Trimming removed 1 base from V and 8 bases from J, with 12 bases in between. CDR3 in amino acids: CASSLETGPYSPLHF. DNA of the CDR3: TGTGCCAGCAGCTTAGAAACAGGACCATATTCACCCCTCCACTTT.

The gene calls are TRBV21-1 and TRBJ1-1; TRBD1 was called by the table and not checked on the DNA. TRBV21-1 is shown as a pseudogene. The CDR3 spans 14 residues. CDR3: CASSKLGQDTEAFF. CDR3 DNA sequence: TGTGCCAGCAGCAAGTTGGGACAGGACACTGAAGCTTTCTTT.

The rearrangement joins TRBV28 to TRBJ1-5, with a tentative D call TRBD1 (5 bases). Trimming took off 3 bases at V and 2 bases at J, with 8 bases between the two ends. Per germline, CDR1 MDHEN and CDR2 SYDVKM. The CDR3 extends over 14 amino acids. In DNA, the CDR3 is TGTGCCAGCAGTTTGACAGCACGCAATCAGCCCCAGCATTTT. It is translated as CASSLTARNQPQHF.

This sequence joins TRBV5-4 and TRBJ2-3; D is possibly TRBD1 (5 bases). The CDR3 has 15 amino acids. Germline V gene sequence: CDR1 SGHNT, CDR2 YYREEE (reference sequence). V was pared by 0 bases and J by 1 base, with 9 bases between. This chain's CDR3 is CASSLAGFGTDTQYF. The CDR3 DNA follows: TGTGCCAGCAGCTTGGCAGGGTTCGGCACAGATACGCAGTATTTT.